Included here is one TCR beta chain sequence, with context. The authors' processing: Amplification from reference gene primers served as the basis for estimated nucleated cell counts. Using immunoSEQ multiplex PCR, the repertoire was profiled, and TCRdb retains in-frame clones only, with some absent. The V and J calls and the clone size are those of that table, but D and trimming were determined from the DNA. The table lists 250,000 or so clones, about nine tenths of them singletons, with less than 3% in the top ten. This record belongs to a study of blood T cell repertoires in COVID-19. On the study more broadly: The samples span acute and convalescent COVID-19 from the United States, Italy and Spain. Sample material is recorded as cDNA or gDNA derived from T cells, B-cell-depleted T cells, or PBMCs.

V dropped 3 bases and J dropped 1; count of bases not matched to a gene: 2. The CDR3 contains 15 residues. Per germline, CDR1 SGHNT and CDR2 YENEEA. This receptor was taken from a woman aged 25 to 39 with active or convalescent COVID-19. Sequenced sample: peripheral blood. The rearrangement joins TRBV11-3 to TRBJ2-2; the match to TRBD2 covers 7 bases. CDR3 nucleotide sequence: TGTGCCAGCAGCTTCTCGGGGGGGAACACCGGGGAGCTGTTTTTT. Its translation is CASSFSGGNTGELFF.